There are many counts of the clone carrying this TCR beta chain. This entry is derived from a study of regulatory T cells in long-lasting Graves disease. J was trimmed by 9 bases and V by 7 bases; bases with no gene match: 14. Looked up from germline, CDR1 is LGHNT and CDR2 is FRNRAP. CDR3 length equals 15 residues. Relying on iRepertoire HTBI primers and Arm-PCR of CDR3 regions, the team built TCR beta libraries. TCRdb re-derived calls from the multiplex PCR reads in MiXCR, one entry per CDR3 protein. This sample carries more than 300,000 distinct CDR3 sequences, 15% to 18% of them seen once, and the ten largest clones take approximately 21%. Time point specified: newly diagnosed GD, antithyroid drugs for less than 3 months. PBMC-derived RNA was used for the TCR library.

This TCR derives from a female donor with Graves disease. The material was peripheral blood mononuclear cells (PBMCs), obtained at new diagnosis, from a patient treated with antithyroid drugs. The chain combines TRBV12-5 with TRBJ2-1; 8 bases align to TRBD2. CDR3 sequence: CASAFPTSGGVEQFF. The DNA of the CDR3 is TGTGCTAGTGCCTTCCCTACTAGCGGAGGAGTTGAGCAGTTCTTC.